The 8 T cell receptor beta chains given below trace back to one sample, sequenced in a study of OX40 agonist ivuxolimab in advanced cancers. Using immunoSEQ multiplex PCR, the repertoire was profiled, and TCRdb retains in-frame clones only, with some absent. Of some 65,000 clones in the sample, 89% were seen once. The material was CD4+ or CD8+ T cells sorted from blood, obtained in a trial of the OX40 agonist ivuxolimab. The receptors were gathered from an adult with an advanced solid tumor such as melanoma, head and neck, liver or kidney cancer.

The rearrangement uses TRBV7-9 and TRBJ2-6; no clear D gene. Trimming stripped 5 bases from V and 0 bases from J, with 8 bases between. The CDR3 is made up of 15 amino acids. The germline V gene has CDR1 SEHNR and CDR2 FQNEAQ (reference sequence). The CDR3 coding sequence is TGTGCCAGCAGCGCCACACGCTCTGGGGCCAACGTCCTGACTTTC. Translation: CASSATRSGANVLTF.

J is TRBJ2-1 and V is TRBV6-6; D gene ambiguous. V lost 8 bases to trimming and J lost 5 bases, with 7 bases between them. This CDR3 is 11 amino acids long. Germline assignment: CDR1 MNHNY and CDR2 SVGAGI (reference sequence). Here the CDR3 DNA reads TGTGCCAGCGGCGAGAACAATGAGCAGTTCTTC. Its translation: CASGENNEQFF.

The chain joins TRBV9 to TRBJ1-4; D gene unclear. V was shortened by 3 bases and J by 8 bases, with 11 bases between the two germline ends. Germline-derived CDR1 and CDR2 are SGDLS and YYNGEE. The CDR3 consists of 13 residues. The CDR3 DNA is TGTGCCAGCAGCGCTTACCCCCTGGAAAAACTGTTTTTT. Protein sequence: CASSAYPLEKLFF. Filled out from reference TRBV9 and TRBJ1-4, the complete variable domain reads DSGVTQTPKHLITATGQRVTLRCSPRSGDLSVYWYQQSLDQGLQFLIQYYNGEERAKGNILERFSAQQFPDLHSELNLSSLELGDSALYFCASSAYPLEKLFFGSGTQLSVL.

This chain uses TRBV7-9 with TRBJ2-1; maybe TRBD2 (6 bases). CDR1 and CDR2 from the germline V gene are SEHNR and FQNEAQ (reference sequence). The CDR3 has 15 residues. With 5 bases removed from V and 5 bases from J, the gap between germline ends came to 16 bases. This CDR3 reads CASSHSGAGDNEQFF. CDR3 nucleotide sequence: TGTGCCAGCAGCCACTCGGGAGCCGGGGACAATGAGCAGTTCTTC.

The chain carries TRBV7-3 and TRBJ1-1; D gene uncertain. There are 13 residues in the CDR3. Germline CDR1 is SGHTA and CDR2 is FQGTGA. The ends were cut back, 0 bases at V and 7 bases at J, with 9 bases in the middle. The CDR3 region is CASSLTPEGEAFF. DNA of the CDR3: TGTGCCAGCAGCTTAACGCCCGAGGGTGAAGCTTTCTTT.

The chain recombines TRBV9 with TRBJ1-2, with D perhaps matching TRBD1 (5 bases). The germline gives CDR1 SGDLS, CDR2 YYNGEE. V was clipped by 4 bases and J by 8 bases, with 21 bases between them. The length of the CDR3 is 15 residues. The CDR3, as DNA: TGTGCCAGCAGCTCCAGGTCGGGGGAAGGTCGCGGCTACACCTTC. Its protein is CASSSRSGEGRGYTF.

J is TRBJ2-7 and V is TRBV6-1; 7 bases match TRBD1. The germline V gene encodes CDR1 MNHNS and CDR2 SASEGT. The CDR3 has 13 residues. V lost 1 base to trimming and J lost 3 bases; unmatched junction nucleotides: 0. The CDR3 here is CASSEGDSYEQYF. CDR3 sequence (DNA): TGTGCCAGCAGTGAAGGGGACAGCTACGAGCAGTACTTC.

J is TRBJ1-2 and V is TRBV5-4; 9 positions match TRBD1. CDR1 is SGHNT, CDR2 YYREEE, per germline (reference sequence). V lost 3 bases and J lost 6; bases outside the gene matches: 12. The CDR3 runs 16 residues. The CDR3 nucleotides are TGTGCCAGCAGCTGGGCGATAACAGGGGGCGCTCATGGCTACACCTTC. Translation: CASSWAITGGAHGYTF.